The present T cell receptor beta chain was sequenced within a study of shared clonotypes between healthy human individuals. Study results and limitations: Clonotypes that were shared across four donors made up 4.5% to 5% of naive CD4 clonotypes. When compared with the clonotypes that were shared by all four sorted-subset donors, the non-shared clonotypes turned out to have lower generation probabilities.

In the case of this clone: Its antigen is not known.

CDR3 length equals 15 residues. V was cut by 4 bases and J by 8 bases, with 18 bases left in between. CDR1 and CDR2 from the germline V gene are LGHNA and YSLEER. A deep-level run was used for the assay. Measured with immunoSEQ multiplex PCR; TCRdb has only the in-frame clones, and not every one. The sample lists about 690,000 clones, roughly 91% occurring once. This TCR came from a young man in good health. Some clones in this sample may be carry-over from other donors' samples. Source material: memory CD8+ T cells from PBMCs. Sample subset: CD45RO+ cells pooled with CCR7-negative TemRA cells. The V call is TRBV4-3, the J call TRBJ2-1; a weak D match, TRBD1 (6 bases). CDR3 residues: CASSPRTALGDEQFF. For the CDR3, the DNA is TGCGCCAGCAGCCCCCGGACAGCTCTGGGGGATGAGCAGTTCTTC.